A selection of T cell receptor beta chains follows, all from one sample in a study of CD4 T cells in lung cancer. These receptors' targets are unknown. Assay: immunoSEQ multiplex PCR; the TCRdb copy retains only in-frame clones and omits some. This sample has approximately 2,000 clones, with about two thirds found just once. The sample was a CD4+ T cell line or clone grown in culture. These receptors were obtained from a woman aged 55-69 years with non-small cell lung cancer. Some clones in this sample may be carry-over from other donors' samples. CDR3s include the opening cysteine and the closing phenylalanine or tryptophan. Fields, in order: D gene, clone size, V gene, J gene, CDR3 protein, CDR3 DNA. D genes are given only for firm matches. The size field is filled for only some rows; it gives once, few, many or a size class.

d_call: -
clone_size: -
v_call: TRBV29-1
j_call: TRBJ2-5
cdr3_aa: CSVEDTGLRDQYF
cdr3_nt: TGCAGCGTTGAGGATACGGGGCTCCGGGACCAGTACTTC

d_call: TRBD1
clone_size: -
v_call: TRBV5-1
j_call: TRBJ1-1
cdr3_aa: CASSSTGGFMNTEAFF
cdr3_nt: TGCGCCAGCAGCTCGACAGGGGGCTTTATGAACACTGAAGCTTTCTTT

d_call: TRBD1
clone_size: once
v_call: TRBV27
j_call: TRBJ2-7
cdr3_aa: CASSLSDRVASRVQYF
cdr3_nt: TGTGCCAGCAGTTTATCGGACAGGGTGGCCTCAAGGGTGCAGTACTTC

d_call: TRBD2
clone_size: -
v_call: TRBV7-8
j_call: TRBJ2-3
cdr3_aa: CASSLSSTSATTDTQYF
cdr3_nt: TGTGCCAGCAGCTTATCCTCGACTAGCGCTACCACAGATACGCAGTATTTT

d_call: TRBD1
clone_size: -
v_call: TRBV28
j_call: TRBJ1-4
cdr3_aa: CASSLPGQGNEKLFF
cdr3_nt: TGTGCCAGCAGTTTACCCGGACAGGGGAATGAAAAACTGTTTTTT

d_call: TRBD2
clone_size: -
v_call: TRBV18
j_call: TRBJ2-1
cdr3_aa: CASSPRSGGGNEQFF
cdr3_nt: TGTGCCAGCTCACCCCGGAGCGGGGGCGGGAATGAGCAGTTCTTC

d_call: -
clone_size: -
v_call: TRBV10-3
j_call: TRBJ2-3
cdr3_aa: CAIAGDMLVTDTQYF
cdr3_nt: TGTGCCATCGCGGGGGACATGTTGGTCACAGATACGCAGTATTTT

d_call: -
clone_size: -
v_call: TRBV28
j_call: TRBJ2-5
cdr3_aa: CASRPHRAPQETQYF
cdr3_nt: TGTGCCAGCAGGCCTCACAGGGCCCCTCAAGAGACCCAGTACTTC

d_call: -
clone_size: -
v_call: TRBV27
j_call: TRBJ2-1
cdr3_aa: CASSMLAVQFYNEQFF
cdr3_nt: TGTGCCAGCAGTATGTTAGCCGTGCAGTTTTACAATGAGCAGTTCTTC

d_call: -
clone_size: -
v_call: TRBV7-9
j_call: TRBJ2-3
cdr3_aa: CASSRSPGKPTDTQYF
cdr3_nt: TGTGCCAGCAGCCGGTCCCCGGGCAAACCCACAGATACGCAGTATTTT

d_call: -
clone_size: -
v_call: TRBV12-5
j_call: TRBJ1-2
cdr3_aa: CASGPAGWADTNYGYTF
cdr3_nt: TGTGCTAGTGGTCCCGCCGGGTGGGCAGATACTAACTATGGCTACACCTTC

d_call: -
clone_size: once
v_call: TRBV28
j_call: TRBJ1-2
cdr3_aa: CASSLGRAEGHSNYGYTF
cdr3_nt: TGTGCCAGCAGTTTAGGCAGGGCGGAGGGACACTCTAACTATGGCTACACCTTC

d_call: TRBD2
clone_size: -
v_call: TRBV7-2
j_call: TRBJ2-1
cdr3_aa: CASSLVVASGAGLEQFF
cdr3_nt: TGTGCCAGCAGCTTAGTGGTGGCTAGCGGGGCGGGTCTTGAGCAGTTCTTC

d_call: TRBD1
clone_size: few
v_call: TRBV5-4
j_call: TRBJ1-6
cdr3_aa: CASSFLTGARNSPLHF
cdr3_nt: TGTGCCAGCAGTTTCCTAACAGGGGCTAGGAATTCACCCCTCCACTTT

d_call: -
clone_size: -
v_call: TRBV2
j_call: TRBJ1-2
cdr3_aa: CASSELGGERGGYTF
cdr3_nt: TGTGCCAGCAGTGAATTAGGAGGGGAGCGCGGAGGCTACACCTTC

d_call: -
clone_size: -
v_call: TRBV2
j_call: TRBJ2-7
cdr3_aa: CASSIGRYEQYF
cdr3_nt: TGTGCCAGCAGTATTGGACGTTACGAGCAGTACTTC

d_call: -
clone_size: -
v_call: TRBV7-3
j_call: TRBJ2-2
cdr3_aa: CASSSGLSNTGELFF
cdr3_nt: TGTGCCAGCAGCTCGGGACTCTCGAACACCGGGGAGCTGTTTTTT

d_call: -
clone_size: -
v_call: TRBV10-3
j_call: TRBJ1-2
cdr3_aa: CAIHQSANYGYTF
cdr3_nt: TGTGCCATCCATCAGTCAGCTAACTATGGCTACACCTTC

d_call: TRBD1
clone_size: -
v_call: TRBV19
j_call: TRBJ2-3
cdr3_aa: CASSPDRESTDTQYF
cdr3_nt: TGTGCCAGTAGTCCAGACAGGGAGAGCACAGATACGCAGTATTTT

d_call: TRBD2
clone_size: -
v_call: TRBV27
j_call: TRBJ2-7
cdr3_aa: CASSLSGLAGGQNSYEQYF
cdr3_nt: TGTGCCAGCAGTTTATCAGGACTAGCGGGAGGACAAAACTCCTACGAGCAGTACTTC

d_call: -
clone_size: -
v_call: TRBV6-5
j_call: TRBJ1-2
cdr3_aa: CASKGDFGYTF
cdr3_nt: TGTGCCAGCAAGGGGGATTTTGGCTACACCTTC

d_call: TRBD2
clone_size: -
v_call: TRBV7-2
j_call: TRBJ2-3
cdr3_aa: CASSLLAGGTDTQYF
cdr3_nt: TGTGCCAGCAGCTTACTTGCGGGGGGGACAGATACGCAGTATTTT

d_call: -
clone_size: -
v_call: TRBV5-1
j_call: TRBJ1-5
cdr3_aa: CASSLVPGSNQPQHF
cdr3_nt: TGCGCCAGCAGCTTGGTCCCGGGAAGCAATCAGCCCCAGCATTTT

d_call: TRBD1
clone_size: few
v_call: TRBV9
j_call: TRBJ1-2
cdr3_aa: CASSASTGDYGYTF
cdr3_nt: TGTGCCAGCAGCGCATCGACAGGGGACTATGGCTACACCTTC